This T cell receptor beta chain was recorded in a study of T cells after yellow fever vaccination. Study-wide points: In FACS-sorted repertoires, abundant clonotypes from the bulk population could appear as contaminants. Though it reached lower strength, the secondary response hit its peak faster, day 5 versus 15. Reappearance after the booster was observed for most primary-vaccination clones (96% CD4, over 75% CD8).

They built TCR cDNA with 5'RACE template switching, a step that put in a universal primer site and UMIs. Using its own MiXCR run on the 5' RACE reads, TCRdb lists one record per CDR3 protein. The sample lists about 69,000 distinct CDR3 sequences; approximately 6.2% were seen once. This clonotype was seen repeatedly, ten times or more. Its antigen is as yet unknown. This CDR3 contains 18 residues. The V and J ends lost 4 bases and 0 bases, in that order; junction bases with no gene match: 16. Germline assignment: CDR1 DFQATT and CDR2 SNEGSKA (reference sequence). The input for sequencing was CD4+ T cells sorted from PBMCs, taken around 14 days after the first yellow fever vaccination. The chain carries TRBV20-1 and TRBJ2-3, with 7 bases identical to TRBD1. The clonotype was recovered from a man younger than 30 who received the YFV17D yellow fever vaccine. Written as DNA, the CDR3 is TGCAGTGCTAACAGGGGAATAGTTGGGAGTTTTAGCACAGATACGCAGTATTTT. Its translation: CSANRGIVGSFSTDTQYF.